One and the same sample provided the 28 T cell receptor beta chains below, sequenced in a study of blood T cell repertoires in COVID-19. Some clones are missing from TCRdb's copy, which holds only in-frame ones; the method was immunoSEQ multiplex PCR. This sample yields approximately 200,000 clones, of which 70% to 90% are seen a single time; about 4.7% belongs to the top ten. The sample was PBMCs or T cells enriched from blood (not recorded which). All receptors derive from a woman aged 25 to 39 who had been exposed to COVID-19.

The gene calls are TRBV11-3 and TRBJ2-2; TRBD2 matches 10 bases. Germline V gene sequence: CDR1 SGHNT, CDR2 YENEEA. V was clipped by 7 bases and J by 7 bases; unmatched bases: 12. There are 16 residues in the CDR3. CDR3 coding DNA: TGTGCCAGCACCCAAATGAGCGGGGGGGCCGGCGGGGAGCTGTTTTTT. Translating gives CASTQMSGGAGGELFF.

The rearrangement joins TRBV30 to TRBJ1-6; D is unresolved. From germline, CDR1 is GTSNPN and CDR2 SVGIG (reference sequence). Trimming shortened V by 3 bases and J by 0 bases, and 15 bases separated the two germline ends. This CDR3 region has 17 residues. In DNA, the CDR3 is TGTGCCTGGAGAGGTGGTGCGGTGAGCTCCTATAATTCACCCCTCCACTTT. This translates into CAWRGGAVSSYNSPLHF. Looking up the rest from reference TRBV30 and TRBJ1-6 gives the full variable domain: SQTIHQWPATLVQPVGSPLSLECTVEGTSNPNLYWYRQAAGRGLQLLFYSVGIGQISSEVPQNLSASRPQDRQFILSSKKLLLSDSGFYLCAWRGGAVSSYNSPLHFGNGTRLTVT.

With respect to this clone: The sample contains more than one DNA sequence encoding this CDR3. This chain links TRBV5-1 with TRBJ1-1; 7 nucleotides align to TRBD1. CDR3 length: 14 residues. Germline V gene data show CDR1 as SGHRS and CDR2 as YFSETQ. The V segment lost 0 bases and the J segment 5 bases; nucleotides outside the gene matches: 4. The CDR3 reads CASSLGQGRTEAFF. Written as DNA, the CDR3 is TGCGCCAGCAGCTTGGGACAGGGAAGGACTGAAGCTTTCTTT.

This sequence joins TRBV6-4 and TRBJ1-6, with a tentative D call TRBD1 (5 bases). The CDR3 has 15 amino acids. Germline V lookup: CDR1 MRHNA, CDR2 SNTAGT. Between the trimmed V and J ends, which lost 2 bases and 10 bases, there was a span of 15 bases. The DNA for the CDR3 is TGTGCCAGCAGTGACACAGCGGGGACGAAATCACCCCTCCACTTT. Its protein product is CASSDTAGTKSPLHF.

The chain recombines TRBV2 with TRBJ2-5; 11 bases line up with TRBD2. The CDR3 extends over 17 amino acids. After removal of 2 bases from V and 5 bases from J, the junction contained 10 bases not matched to a gene. The V gene's germline CDR1 is SNHLY and CDR2 FYNNEI. The CDR3 sequence is CASSESPSGGPSETQYF. The CDR3 DNA follows: TGTGCCAGCAGTGAATCTCCTAGCGGGGGGCCTTCGGAGACCCAGTACTTC.

The CDR3 DNA follows: TGTGCCAGCACGGCCCAGGGGTTCCCTGAAGCTTTCTTT. Protein product: CASTAQGFPEAFF. This chain connects TRBV6-5 to TRBJ1-1, with D maybe TRBD1 (6 bases). The V gene's germline CDR1 is MNHEY and CDR2 SVGAGI. Trimming removed 7 bases at V and 6 bases at J, with 15 bases between. The CDR3 consists of 13 residues.

The chain recombines TRBV9 with TRBJ2-4; 11 bases align to TRBD2. The CDR3 is made up of 15 amino acids. Germline assignment: CDR1 SGDLS and CDR2 YYNGEE. The trim removed 6 bases at V and 8 bases at J, leaving 10 bases unmatched. The chain's CDR3 is CASTSTGSGGDIQYF. CDR3 nucleotide sequence: TGTGCCAGCACCTCGACGGGTAGCGGGGGGGACATTCAGTACTTC.

This clone was detected only a few times. The chain has TRBV5-6 and TRBJ1-5; tentative D call: TRBD1 (6 bases). V lost 0 bases, J lost 4 bases, and 14 bases lay in between. The length of the CDR3 is 16 residues. CDR1 SGHDT and CDR2 YYEEEE come from the germline V gene. The CDR3 loop is CASSLARTGRNQPQHF. CDR3 nucleotides: TGTGCCAGCAGCTTGGCCCGAACAGGGCGGAATCAGCCCCAGCATTTT.

The chain combines TRBV10-2 with TRBJ2-7; no reliable D call. Germline lookup yields CDR1 WSHSY and CDR2 SAAADI. The CDR3 loop spans 10 amino acids. V shed 10 bases and J shed 0 bases, with 4 bases lying between them. The DNA of the CDR3 is TGCGCCACCCGCTCCTACGAGCAGTACTTC. Protein sequence: CATRSYEQYF.

This chain connects TRBV7-9 to TRBJ1-2; possible D gene TRBD1, 5 bases. The V gene lost 4 bases and the J gene lost 2 bases, with 17 bases spanning the gap. CDR1 and CDR2 from the germline V gene are SEHNR and FQNEAQ (reference sequence). The CDR3 runs to 16 residues. The CDR3 region has the DNA TGTGCCAGCAGCTCACCAGGGAAGCACCCGAACTATGGCTACACCTTC. It encodes CASSSPGKHPNYGYTF.

The rearrangement joins TRBV5-1 to TRBJ1-1, with D perhaps TRBD1 (6 bases). The V and J ends lost 4 bases and 4 bases respectively, with 14 bases between them. Germline lookup yields CDR1 SGHRS and CDR2 YFSETQ. This CDR3 is 14 amino acids long. This chain's CDR3 is CASSPQGYSTEAFF. As DNA, the CDR3 is TGCGCCAGCAGCCCGCAGGGGTATAGCACTGAAGCTTTCTTT.

The chain is built from TRBV6-1 and TRBJ1-1; TRBD1 might be the D (5 bases). Looked up from germline, CDR1 is MNHNS and CDR2 is SASEGT. CDR3 size: 17 residues. V gave up 3 bases and J gave up 8 bases, with 25 bases separating them. CDR3 sequence reads: CASSDDTGVIFHLEAFF. The CDR3 region has the DNA TGTGCCAGCAGTGATGATACAGGAGTTATCTTTCACCTAGAAGCTTTCTTT.

The sample holds a few counts of this clone. V and J are TRBV29-1 and TRBJ1-1, with 8 bases lining up with TRBD1. CDR1 is SQVTM, CDR2 ANQGSEA, per germline. The CDR3 consists of 13 residues. V trimming: 1 base; J trimming: 8 bases; junction bases outside the gene matches: 6. In nucleotides, the CDR3 is TGCAGCGTTGAAGGGACAGGGTATCCCGAAGCTTTCTTT. Amino acid sequence: CSVEGTGYPEAFF.

The chain is built from TRBV4-1 and TRBJ2-1, with D possibly matching TRBD1 (6 bases). Germline values: CDR1 MGHRA, CDR2 YSYEKL. The germline V and J ends were trimmed by 0 bases and 0 bases, with 9 bases remaining between them. The CDR3 is made up of 16 amino acids. In nucleotides, the CDR3 is TGCGCCAGCAGCCAAGATACGGACAGCTCCTACAATGAGCAGTTCTTC. Protein product: CASSQDTDSSYNEQFF.

The rearrangement joins TRBV24-1 to TRBJ2-7; 7 bases agree with TRBD1. The CDR3 has 15 residues. V shed 3 bases, J shed 1 base, and the junction held 5 bases outside the gene matches. CDR1 is KGHDR, CDR2 SFDVKD, per germline. The CDR3 region is CATSDPSTGSYEQYF. In DNA form, the CDR3 reads TGTGCCACCAGTGATCCCTCGACAGGGTCCTACGAGCAGTACTTC.

The chain employs TRBV6-5 and TRBJ1-2; D unresolved. The CDR3 consists of 14 residues. Germline CDR1 MNHEY, CDR2 SVGAGI. Trimming took off 7 bases at V and 4 bases at J, with 16 bases between the two ends. CDR3 coding DNA: TGTGCCAGCACCTCCCCCCCCGGGTTCTATGGCTACACCTTC. Translation gives CASTSPPGFYGYTF.

Notes on this clone: Other DNA sequences in the sample encode the same CDR3. The J gene is TRBJ1-4, the V gene TRBV12-3 or TRBV12-4, with D hard to call. Trimming took off 3 bases at V and 14 bases at J, with 13 bases between the two ends. The CDR3 length is 12 residues. The CDR3 coding sequence is TGTGCCAGCAGTTTGAAGCCGGGGAAGCTGTTTTTT. Encoded protein: CASSLKPGKLFF.

This chain links TRBV5-1 with TRBJ1-6; 9 bases line up with TRBD1. This CDR3 has 16 amino acids. Germline CDR1 SGHRS, CDR2 YFSETQ. V shed 2 bases and J 10 bases; nucleotides not matched to a gene: 10. The CDR3 nucleotides read TGCGCCAGCAGCTTAAGGACAGGGGCAGGATGGTCACCCCTCCACTTT. Encoded protein: CASSLRTGAGWSPLHF.

J is TRBJ1-1 and V is TRBV11-2; D is unresolved. The germline V gene encodes CDR1 SGHAT and CDR2 FQNNGV. V lost 0 bases and J 0 bases, leaving 8 bases between the germline ends. CDR3 length equals 15 residues. The CDR3 coding sequence is TGTGCCAGCAGCTTAGAGGGGAGGATGAACACTGAAGCTTTCTTT. Translation: CASSLEGRMNTEAFF.

The V call is TRBV28, the J call TRBJ1-5; possible D gene TRBD1, 6 bases. Trimming removed 3 bases at V and 4 bases at J, with 10 bases between. CDR3 length: 14 amino acids. The germline V gene has CDR1 MDHEN and CDR2 SYDVKM. CDR3 sequence: CASSFLQGNQPQHF. CDR3 DNA sequence: TGTGCCAGCAGTTTTCTTCAGGGGAATCAGCCCCAGCATTTT.

The J gene is TRBJ1-5, the V gene TRBV5-8; maybe TRBD1 (6 bases). CDR1 is SGHTS, CDR2 YDEGEE, per germline. Trimming took off 2 bases at V and 1 base at J, with 16 bases between the two ends. This CDR3 spans 17 amino acids. The DNA for the CDR3 is TGTGCCAGCAGCTTTTTTACAGGGCCCGGAAGCAATCAGCCCCAGCATTTT. Its translation: CASSFFTGPGSNQPQHF.

The chain has TRBV3-1 (or the pseudogene TRBV3-2) and TRBJ1-6; TRBD1 agrees at 7 bases. The CDR3 has 16 amino acids. The germline gives CDR1 LGHDT, CDR2 YNNKEL (reference sequence). With 3 bases clipped from V and 6 bases from J, the junction kept 8 bases outside the gene matches. CDR3 loop: CASSHARGNGNSPLHF. CDR3 coding DNA: TGTGCCAGCAGCCATGCCAGGGGGAATGGTAATTCACCCCTCCACTTT.

V and J are TRBV7-9 and TRBJ2-7, with TRBD1 as a possible D gene (6 bases). Trimming left V 5 bases short and J 6 bases short, with 14 bases between. This CDR3 has 13 residues. Germline V CDR1 and CDR2: SEHNR, FQNEAQ (reference sequence). The CDR3 DNA follows: TGTGCCAGCAGCATTACAGGGATCGGCGAGCAGTACTTC. Translated, it gives CASSITGIGEQYF.

The chain combines TRBV5-1 with TRBJ2-1, with D possibly matching TRBD2 (5 bases). This CDR3 is 13 amino acids long. V was cut by 3 bases and J by 6 bases, with 10 bases left in between. CDR1 is SGHRS, CDR2 YFSETQ, per germline. DNA of the CDR3: TGCGCCAGCAGCTACGGACTTATCAATGAGCAGTTCTTC. Translating it yields CASSYGLINEQFF. Filled out from reference TRBV5-1 and TRBJ2-1, the complete variable domain reads KAGVTQTPRYLIKTRGQQVTLSCSPISGHRSVSWYQQTPGQGLQFLFEYFSETQRNKGNFPGRFSGRQFSNSRSEMNVSTLELGDSALYLCASSYGLINEQFFGPGTRLTVL.

The chain employs TRBV15 and TRBJ1-1; a weak D match, TRBD1 (5 bases). Germline loops: CDR1 LNHNV, CDR2 YYDKDF (reference sequence). Trimming pared 6 bases from V and 4 bases from J, leaving 12 bases between. This CDR3 is built from 13 residues. CDR3 bases: TGTGCCACCAGGGCAGGGCCGATCACTGAAGCTTTCTTT. Encoded protein: CATRAGPITEAFF.

J is TRBJ1-2 and V is TRBV11-3, with D hard to call. The V end was cut by 0 bases, the J end by 0 bases, with 8 bases between. CDR3 length: 15 amino acids. Germline V gene data show CDR1 as SGHNT and CDR2 as YENEEA. The CDR3 reads CASSLDPSSNYGYTF. The CDR3 region has the DNA TGTGCCAGCAGCTTAGACCCCTCGTCTAACTATGGCTACACCTTC.

The J gene is TRBJ2-7, the V gene TRBV3-1 (or the pseudogene TRBV3-2); TRBD1 aligns across 7 bases. Germline V gene data show CDR1 as LGHDT and CDR2 as YNNKEL (reference sequence). J lost 5 bases, V lost 4 bases, and 5 bases had no gene match. The CDR3 runs to 13 residues. CDR3 amino acids: CASSRWTGNEQYF. The CDR3 DNA sequence: TGTGCCAGCAGCCGATGGACAGGCAACGAGCAGTACTTC.

The chain links TRBV11-3 to TRBJ1-2; possible D gene TRBD1, 5 bases. V was trimmed by 4 bases and J by 2 bases, leaving 11 bases between them. The CDR3 runs 14 residues. Germline CDR1 SGHNT, CDR2 YENEEA. CDR3 region: CASSSHGGNYGYTF. CDR3 DNA: TGTGCCAGCAGCTCCCACGGGGGGAACTATGGCTACACCTTC.